This passage covers 20 T cell receptor beta chains from one sample sequenced in a study of T cell responses to AZD1222 COVID-19 vaccine. TCRdb's table, derived via immunoSEQ multiplex PCR, lists solely in-frame clones and lacks some. The table records tens of thousands of clones, around nine tenths of them present only once. Here the sequenced sample was peripheral blood, taken 28 days after the second AZD1222 dose. These receptors all stem from an adult who received the AZD1222 COVID-19 vaccine.

This chain connects TRBV5-6 to TRBJ1-2; no definite D call. The V gene lost 0 bases and the J gene lost 4 bases, with 7 bases spanning the gap. The CDR3 is made up of 13 amino acids. Germline assignment: CDR1 SGHDT and CDR2 YYEEEE. CDR3 loop: CASSLEISYGYTF. The CDR3 DNA sequence: TGTGCCAGCAGCTTGGAGATATCCTATGGCTACACCTTC.

The chain uses TRBV7-8 and TRBJ2-4; 10 bases agree with TRBD2. Germline V gene lookup returns CDR1 SGHVS and CDR2 FQNEAQ. The CDR3 is 17 amino acids. The junction had 7 bases not matched to a gene; V was cut back by 5 bases and J by 0 bases. The CDR3 DNA reads as TGTGCCAGCAGCCGAGCGGGGGGGACACTAGCCAAAAACATTCAGTACTTC. This translates into CASSRAGGTLAKNIQYF.

The chain joins TRBV2 to TRBJ1-1, with 9 bases matching TRBD1. The CDR3 has 16 residues. Per the germline V gene, CDR1 is SNHLY and CDR2 is FYNNEI. Trimming at V came to 6 bases and at J to 10 bases, leaving 18 bases not matched to a gene. As DNA, the CDR3 is TGTGCCAGCAGAGAACCGGGACAGGGTACTAACCGCGGAGCTTTCTTT. This translates into CASREPGQGTNRGAFF.

The rearrangement uses TRBV15 and TRBJ2-6; TRBD1 aligns across 8 bases. The trim removed 3 bases at V and 0 bases at J, leaving 7 bases unmatched. The CDR3 is made up of 18 amino acids. The germline V gene encodes CDR1 LNHNV and CDR2 YYDKDF (reference sequence). In nucleotides, the CDR3 is TGTGCCACCAGCAGGGGGACAGGCGTTAACTCTGGGGCCAACGTCCTGACTTTC. Protein sequence: CATSRGTGVNSGANVLTF.

J is TRBJ1-5 and V is TRBV6-4; tentatively, D is TRBD1 (5 bases). The CDR3 consists of 18 residues. Per the germline V gene, CDR1 is MRHNA and CDR2 is SNTAGT. The V gene lost 7 bases and the J gene lost 4 bases, with 26 bases spanning the gap. The CDR3 DNA sequence: TGTGCCAGCATGGGACGGAAGAAGGAGTCCTACCCTAATCAGCCCCAGCATTTT. Translating it yields CASMGRKKESYPNQPQHF.

V gene TRBV18 combines with J gene TRBJ1-5; D is possibly TRBD1 (5 bases). The CDR3 runs to 17 residues. The V gene's germline CDR1 is KGHSH and CDR2 LQKENI. The ends were cut back, 3 bases at V and 4 bases at J, with 19 bases in the middle. CDR3: CASSPKIAGVGNQPQHF. DNA of the CDR3: TGTGCCAGCTCACCCAAGATAGCGGGGGTCGGGAATCAGCCCCAGCATTTT.

The chain employs TRBV27 and TRBJ2-7; perhaps D is TRBD1 or TRBD2 (5 bases each). Germline V gene data show CDR1 as MNHEY and CDR2 as SMNVEV (reference sequence). The CDR3 length is 15 residues. Trimming pared 3 bases from V and 3 bases from J, leaving 15 bases between. This CDR3 reads CASSFSRDLHYEQYF. The DNA of the CDR3 is TGTGCCAGCAGTTTTTCCAGGGACCTCCACTACGAGCAGTACTTC.

The chain is built from TRBV3-1 (or the pseudogene TRBV3-2) and TRBJ2-3; D possibly corresponds to TRBD2 (6 bases). CDR1 is LGHDT and CDR2 is YNNKEL in the germline V gene (reference sequence). The V and J ends lost 2 bases and 5 bases respectively, with 17 bases between them. The CDR3 loop spans 16 amino acids. The CDR3 DNA reads as TGTGCCAGCAGCCAAAGGGGAGGTGGACGGGGAGATACGCAGTATTTT. It translates to CASSQRGGGRGDTQYF.

The chain couples TRBV4-1 to TRBJ1-6, with no clear D. The V end was cut by 1 base, the J end by 6 bases, with 13 bases between. Per germline, CDR1 MGHRA and CDR2 YSYEKL. CDR3 length: 16 amino acids. DNA of the CDR3: TGCGCCAGCAGCCAAGTCGAGGGTAGCGGTAATTCACCCCTCCACTTT. This codes for CASSQVEGSGNSPLHF.

The chain is built from TRBV2 and TRBJ1-1; weak D call: TRBD1 (6 bases). Germline CDR1 reads SNHLY; CDR2 reads FYNNEI. The CDR3 loop spans 16 amino acids. Deletions cut 10 bases from V and 0 bases from J, with 21 bases between. CDR3 region: CAIRGGTSRMNTEAFF. CDR3 nucleotides: TGTGCCATCCGAGGAGGGACAAGCCGTATGAACACTGAAGCTTTCTTT.

The gene calls are TRBV6-2 or TRBV6-3 and TRBJ2-7; D gene unclear. This CDR3 is built from 12 residues. V was cut by 2 bases and J by 0 bases, with 2 bases left in between. From germline, CDR1 is MNHEY and CDR2 SVGEGT. CDR3 sequence (DNA): TGTGCCAGCAGTTACGTCTCCTACGAGCAGTACTTC. Translating gives CASSYVSYEQYF.

V and J are TRBV19 and TRBJ1-2; D ambiguous. The CDR3 consists of 13 residues. Germline loops: CDR1 LNHDA, CDR2 SQIVND (reference sequence). V dropped 3 bases and J dropped 8 bases, with 13 bases sitting between them. The CDR3 nucleotides read TGTGCCAGTAGTATTTCGCCTTCGGCGGGCTACACCTTC. Translating gives CASSISPSAGYTF.

This clone came up once. This rearrangement joins TRBV6-5 to TRBJ1-1; 8 nucleotides align to TRBD1. This CDR3 contains 15 residues. Germline V lookup: CDR1 MNHEY, CDR2 SVGAGI. V dropped 7 bases and J dropped 4; count of bases not matched to a gene: 11. In nucleotides, the CDR3 is TGTGCCAGCAAGACGGACAGGGTAGGGGGCACTGAAGCTTTCTTT. This translates into CASKTDRVGGTEAFF.

The J gene is TRBJ2-1, the V gene TRBV5-5; TRBD1 aligns across 9 bases. Per the germline V gene, CDR1 is SGHKS and CDR2 is YYEKEE (reference sequence). After removal of 4 bases from V and 4 bases from J, the junction contained 9 bases not matched to a gene. The CDR3 consists of 16 residues. The CDR3, as DNA: TGTGCCAGCAGCCCCTTCCGGGACAGGGCATACAATGAGCAGTTCTTC. Translation: CASSPFRDRAYNEQFF.

The CDR3 DNA follows: TGTGCCAGCAGCCCTCCATGGGGAGAAGAGACCCAGTACTTC. Its protein product is CASSPPWGEETQYF. The rearrangement uses TRBV9 and TRBJ2-5, with D perhaps matching TRBD2 (5 bases). The ends were cut back, 4 bases at V and 3 bases at J, with 13 bases in the middle. This CDR3 contains 14 residues. Germline CDR1 is SGDLS and CDR2 is YYNGEE. The full variable domain, in which reference TRBV9 and TRBJ2-5 provide the parts outside the CDR3, is DSGVTQTPKHLITATGQRVTLRCSPRSGDLSVYWYQQSLDQGLQFLIQYYNGEERAKGNILERFSAQQFPDLHSELNLSSLELGDSALYFCASSPPWGEETQYFGPGTRLLVL.

This sequence joins TRBV5-1 and TRBJ1-2; D possibly corresponds to TRBD1 (6 bases). This CDR3 spans 12 amino acids. The V end was cut by 3 bases, the J end by 8 bases, with 11 bases between. In germline, CDR1 is SGHRS, CDR2 YFSETQ. The CDR3 DNA follows: TGCGCCAGCAGCTCCCAGGGGCCCGGCTACACCTTC. Its translation: CASSSQGPGYTF.

The rearrangement uses TRBV7-8 and TRBJ2-7, with 9 bases fitting TRBD1. J lost 4 bases, V lost 5 bases, and 3 bases had no gene match. The CDR3 spans 13 residues. The germline V gene encodes CDR1 SGHVS and CDR2 FQNEAQ. The CDR3 coding sequence is TGTGCCAGCAGCCCGGACAGGGGTTACGAGCAGTACTTC. Translated: CASSPDRGYEQYF.

Regarding this clone: The junction shows a germline mismatch at one end, possibly a read error. This rearrangement joins TRBV28 to TRBJ2-7; 9 nucleotides match TRBD1. The CDR3 totals 17 residues. Germline values: CDR1 MDHEN, CDR2 SYDVKM. The CDR3 nucleotides are TGTGCCAGCAGTTACGGCACGAGACTCTTACCTTTGGGACAGGGAGGGTTC. Translating it yields CASSYGTRLLPLGQGGF. Looking up the rest from reference TRBV28 and TRBJ2-7 gives the full variable domain: DVKVTQSSRYLVKRTGEKVFLECVQDMDHENMFWYRQDPGLGLRLIYFSYDVKMKEKGDIPEGYSVSREKKERFSLILESASTNQTSMYLCASSYGTRLLPLGQGGFGPGTRLTVT.

V gene TRBV2 combines with J gene TRBJ1-3, with TRBD1 identical over 9 bases. This CDR3 is 15 amino acids long. Germline loops: CDR1 SNHLY, CDR2 FYNNEI. Trimming at V came to 7 bases and at J to 2 bases, leaving 6 bases not matched to a gene. This CDR3 is CASTPDRGAGNTIYF. For the CDR3, the DNA is TGTGCCAGCACCCCTGACAGGGGGGCTGGAAACACCATATATTTT.

V and J are TRBV15 and TRBJ1-4, with 7 bases that match TRBD1. After removal of 1 base from V and 5 bases from J, the junction contained 4 bases not matched to a gene. The CDR3 runs to 15 residues. In germline, CDR1 is LNHNV, CDR2 YYDKDF (reference sequence). CDR3 region: CATSRAGGTNEKLFF. CDR3 nucleotides: TGTGCCACCAGCAGAGCAGGGGGAACGAATGAAAAACTGTTTTTT.